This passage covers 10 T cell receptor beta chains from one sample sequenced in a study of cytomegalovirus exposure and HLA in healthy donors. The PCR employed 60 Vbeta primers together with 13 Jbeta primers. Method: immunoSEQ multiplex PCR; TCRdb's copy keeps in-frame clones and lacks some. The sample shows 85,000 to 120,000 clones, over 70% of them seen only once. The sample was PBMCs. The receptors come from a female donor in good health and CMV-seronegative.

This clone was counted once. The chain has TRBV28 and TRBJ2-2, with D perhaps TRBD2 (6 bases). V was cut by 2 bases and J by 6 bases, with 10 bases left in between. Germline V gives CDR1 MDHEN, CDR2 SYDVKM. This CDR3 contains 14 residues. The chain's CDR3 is CASSLIGGAGELFF. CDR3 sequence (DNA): TGTGCCAGCAGTTTAATCGGGGGAGCCGGGGAGCTGTTTTTT.

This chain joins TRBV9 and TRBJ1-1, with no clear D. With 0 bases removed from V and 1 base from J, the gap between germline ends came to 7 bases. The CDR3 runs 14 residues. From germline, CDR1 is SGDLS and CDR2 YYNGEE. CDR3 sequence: CASSVAAENTEAFF. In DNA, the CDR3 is TGTGCCAGCAGCGTAGCCGCGGAGAACACTGAAGCTTTCTTT.

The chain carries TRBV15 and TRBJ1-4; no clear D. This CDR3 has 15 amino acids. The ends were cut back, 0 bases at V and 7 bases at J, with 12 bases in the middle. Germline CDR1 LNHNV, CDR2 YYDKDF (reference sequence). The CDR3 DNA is TGTGCCACCAGCAGAGATGGTAACAACCTTGAAAAACTGTTTTTT. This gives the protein CATSRDGNNLEKLFF.

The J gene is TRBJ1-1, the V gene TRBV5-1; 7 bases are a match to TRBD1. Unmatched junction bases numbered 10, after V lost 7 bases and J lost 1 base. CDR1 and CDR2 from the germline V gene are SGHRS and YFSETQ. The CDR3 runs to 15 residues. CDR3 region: CASQTGAGSNTEAFF. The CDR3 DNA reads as TGCGCCAGCCAAACAGGGGCCGGTTCGAACACTGAAGCTTTCTTT. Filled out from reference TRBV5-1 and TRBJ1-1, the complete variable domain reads KAGVTQTPRYLIKTRGQQVTLSCSPISGHRSVSWYQQTPGQGLQFLFEYFSETQRNKGNFPGRFSGRQFSNSRSEMNVSTLELGDSALYLCASQTGAGSNTEAFFGQGTRLTVV.

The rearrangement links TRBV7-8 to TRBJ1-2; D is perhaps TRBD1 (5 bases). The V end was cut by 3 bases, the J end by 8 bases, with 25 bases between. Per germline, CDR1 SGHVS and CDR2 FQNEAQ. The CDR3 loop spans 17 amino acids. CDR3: CASSLGRGRGGTRGYTF. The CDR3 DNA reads TGTGCCAGCAGCTTGGGCCGGGGACGCGGAGGGACTAGGGGCTACACCTTC.

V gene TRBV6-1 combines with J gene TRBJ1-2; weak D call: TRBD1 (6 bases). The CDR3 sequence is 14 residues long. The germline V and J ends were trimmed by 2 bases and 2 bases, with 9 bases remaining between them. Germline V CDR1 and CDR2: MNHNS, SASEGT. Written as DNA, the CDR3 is TGTGCCAGCAGTGAACGGGGACAAAACTATGGCTACACCTTC. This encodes CASSERGQNYGYTF.

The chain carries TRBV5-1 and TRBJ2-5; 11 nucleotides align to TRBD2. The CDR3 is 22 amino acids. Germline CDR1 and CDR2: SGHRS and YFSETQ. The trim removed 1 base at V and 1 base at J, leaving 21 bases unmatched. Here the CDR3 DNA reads TGCGCCAGCAGCTTGAAAGGCAGACAGCGAGGACTAGCGGGTCGTAGCCAAGAGACCCAGTACTTC. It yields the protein CASSLKGRQRGLAGRSQETQYF.

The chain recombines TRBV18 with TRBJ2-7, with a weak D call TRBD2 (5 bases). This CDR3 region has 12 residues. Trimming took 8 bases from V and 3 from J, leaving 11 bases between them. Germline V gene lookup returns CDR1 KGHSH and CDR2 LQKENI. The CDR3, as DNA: TGTGCCAGCGCCCGGGGAGACTACGAGCAGTACTTC. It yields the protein CASARGDYEQYF.

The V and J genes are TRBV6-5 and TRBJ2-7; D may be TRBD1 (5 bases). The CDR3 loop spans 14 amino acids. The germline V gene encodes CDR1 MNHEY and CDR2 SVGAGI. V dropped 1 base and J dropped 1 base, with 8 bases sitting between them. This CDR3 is CASSYFQGSYEQYF. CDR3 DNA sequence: TGTGCCAGCAGTTACTTCCAGGGATCCTACGAGCAGTACTTC.

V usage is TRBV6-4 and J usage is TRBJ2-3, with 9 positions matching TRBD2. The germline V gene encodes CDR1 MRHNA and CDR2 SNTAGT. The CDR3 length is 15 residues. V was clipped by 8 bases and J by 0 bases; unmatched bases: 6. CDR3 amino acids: CASSATSGSTDTQYF. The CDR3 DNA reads TGTGCCAGCTCGGCAACTAGCGGGAGCACAGATACGCAGTATTTT.